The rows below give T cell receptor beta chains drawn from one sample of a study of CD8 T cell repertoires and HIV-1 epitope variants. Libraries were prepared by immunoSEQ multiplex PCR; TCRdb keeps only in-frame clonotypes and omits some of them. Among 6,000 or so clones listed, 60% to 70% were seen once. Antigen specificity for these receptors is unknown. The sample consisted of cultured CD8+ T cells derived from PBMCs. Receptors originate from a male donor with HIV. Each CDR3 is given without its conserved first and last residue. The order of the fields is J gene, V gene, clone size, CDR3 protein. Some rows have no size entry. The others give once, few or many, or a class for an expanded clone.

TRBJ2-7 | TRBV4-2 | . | ASSGRDRYEQY
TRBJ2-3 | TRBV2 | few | ASSELGVVGTDTQY
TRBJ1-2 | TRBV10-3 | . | AISDLKRTNANYGYT
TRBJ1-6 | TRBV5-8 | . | ASSLGAVSPLH
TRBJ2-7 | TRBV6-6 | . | ASSYLGTASYEQY
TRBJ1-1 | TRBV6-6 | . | ASSYLDMNTEAF
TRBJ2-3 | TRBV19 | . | ASSDYPTDTQY
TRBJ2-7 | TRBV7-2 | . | ASSSRTGLSYEQY
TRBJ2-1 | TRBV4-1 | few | ASSQGLEDPYNEQF
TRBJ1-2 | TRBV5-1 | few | ASSLGGGGYT